The clone carrying this T cell receptor (beta chain) came up a few times. Its antigen is undetermined. These data are taken from a study of T cells after yellow fever vaccination. Across the study: SMART-Seq v4 Ultra Low Input handled preparation of low-cell-number fractions.

Study findings and constraints: The booster saw the reappearance of most primary-vaccination clones (roughly 95% CD4, about 85% CD8). Faster peaking, at day 5 versus 15, marked a secondary response that was weaker.

Researchers made TCR cDNA using 5'RACE template switching, and this step added a universal primer site and UMIs. One entry per CDR3 protein results from TCRdb running MiXCR on the 5' RACE reads. This sample carries about 550,000 distinct CDR3 sequences, about a fifth of them seen once, and the ten largest clones take roughly 13%. The CDR3 totals 10 residues. Sequenced here: PBMCs, sampled 15 days after the yellow fever booster vaccination. This receptor was obtained from a young man who received the YFV17D yellow fever vaccine. The V call is TRBV21-1, the J call TRBJ2-7. TRBV21-1 is a known pseudogene. In DNA form, the CDR3 reads TGTGCCAGCCAAAACTACGAGCAGTACTTC. It is translated as CASQNYEQYF.